Listed below are T cell receptor beta chains from one sample, sequenced in a study of blood T cell repertoires in COVID-19. Sequencing was performed with immunoSEQ multiplex PCR; in TCRdb, only in-frame clones are kept and a portion is missing. This table holds about 120,000 clones, 70% to 90% found once. Sequenced material: peripheral blood. These receptors were collected from a woman between 65 and 79 years old who had recovered from COVID-19. CDR3s include the opening cysteine and the closing phenylalanine or tryptophan. A D gene is named only where the DNA matches it firmly. A clone size is listed for some rows: how often the clone was seen (once, few, many), or a class if it is expanded.

clone_size d_call j_call v_call cdr3_aa cdr3_nt
NA NA TRBJ1-2 TRBV6-5 CASSDTNYGYTF TGTGCCAGCAGCGACACTAACTATGGCTACACCTTC
NA TRBD2 TRBJ2-5 TRBV4-1 CASSQGAAGGRQETQYF TGCGCCAGCAGCCAAGGGGCAGCGGGGGGGCGTCAAGAGACCCAGTACTTC
NA NA TRBJ1-2 TRBV10-3 CAIRLTALYGYTF TGTGCCATCAGACTAACCGCCCTCTATGGCTACACCTTC
NA TRBD1 TRBJ2-5 TRBV7-9 CASSPGQVSEETQYF TGTGCCAGCAGCCCGGGACAGGTGTCAGAAGAGACCCAGTACTTC
NA NA TRBJ1-4 TRBV5-1 CASSLASGTTNEKLFF TGCGCCAGCAGCTTGGCCTCAGGGACAACTAATGAAAAACTGTTTTTT
NA TRBD2 TRBJ2-1 TRBV5-4 CASSLGREGNEQFF TGTGCCAGCAGCTTGGGGCGGGAGGGGAATGAGCAGTTCTTC
NA NA TRBJ2-2 TRBV28 CASSPDKNTGELFF TGTGCCAGCAGTCCGGACAAGAACACCGGGGAGCTGTTTTTT
NA TRBD1 TRBJ2-3 TRBV13 CASSSGPGTVTDTQYF TGTGCCAGCAGCTCCGGACCTGGGACAGTCACAGATACGCAGTATTTT
once NA TRBJ1-3 TRBV2 CASSELRSGGGNTIYF TGTGCCAGCAGTGAATTGAGGTCCGGAGGGGGAAACACCATATATTTT
NA TRBD1 TRBJ2-7 TRBV4-3 CASSQGPGTGFNLVYEQYF TGCGCCAGCAGCCAAGGACCCGGGACAGGGTTCAATTTGGTCTACGAGCAGTACTTC
NA NA TRBJ2-1 TRBV7-9 CASSPRDSPHALF TGTGCCAGCAGCCCCCGGGACTCCCCACATGCGCTCTTC
NA TRBD1 TRBJ2-7 TRBV11-2 CASSQGQVYTYEQYF TGTGCCAGCAGCCAAGGACAGGTTTACACCTACGAGCAGTACTTC
NA NA TRBJ1-2 TRBV3-1/TRBV3-2 CASSPEGRGDGGYTF TGTGCCAGCAGCCCGGAGGGTAGGGGCGACGGTGGCTACACCTTC
NA NA TRBJ2-7 TRBV28 CASSFGGVYEQYF TGTGCCAGCAGTTTCGGGGGTGTCTACGAGCAGTACTTC
NA NA TRBJ1-5 TRBV27 CASSLGQGQPQHF TGTGCCAGCAGTTTGGGTCAGGGACAGCCCCAGCATTTT
NA NA TRBJ1-1 TRBV25-1 CASSGNVGAPNTEAFF TGTGCCAGCAGCGGTAACGTGGGGGCACCGAACACTGAAGCTTTCTTT
NA TRBD1 TRBJ1-3 TRBV18 CASSPRTGLGNTIYF TGTGCCAGCTCACCACGGACAGGGCTTGGAAACACCATATATTTT
NA TRBD1 TRBJ2-3 TRBV6-6 CASSDLGQGRTDTQYF TGTGCCAGCAGTGACTTAGGACAGGGGCGCACAGATACGCAGTATTTT
NA TRBD1 TRBJ2-7 TRBV6-5 CASSYSGTGTDEQYF TGTGCCAGCAGTTACTCTGGGACAGGGACGGACGAGCAGTACTTC
once NA TRBJ1-2 TRBV19 CASSLGAGDRGYTF TGTGCCAGTAGCCTGGGGGCAGGGGATCGGGGCTACACCTTC
NA NA TRBJ1-5 TRBV6-6 CASSTTGTNQPQHF TGTGCCAGCAGTACCACAGGCACGAATCAGCCCCAGCATTTT
NA TRBD2 TRBJ2-5 TRBV7-2 CASSDGLAGAETQYF TGTGCCAGCAGCGACGGACTAGCGGGAGCAGAGACCCAGTACTTC
NA TRBD1 TRBJ2-6 TRBV13 CASSGQGAPGANVLTF TGTGCCAGTAGTGGACAGGGGGCCCCTGGGGCCAACGTCCTGACTTTC
few NA TRBJ2-2 TRBV30 CAWSEGVDTGELFF TGTGCCTGGAGCGAAGGGGTTGACACCGGGGAGCTGTTTTTT
few NA TRBJ2-1 TRBV11-2 CASSRTDRNEQFF TGTGCCAGCAGCCGTACCGACAGAAATGAGCAGTTCTTC
NA TRBD2 TRBJ2-2 TRBV29-1 CSVEEFTSGDGELFF TGCAGCGTTGAAGAGTTTACTAGCGGGGATGGGGAGCTGTTTTTT